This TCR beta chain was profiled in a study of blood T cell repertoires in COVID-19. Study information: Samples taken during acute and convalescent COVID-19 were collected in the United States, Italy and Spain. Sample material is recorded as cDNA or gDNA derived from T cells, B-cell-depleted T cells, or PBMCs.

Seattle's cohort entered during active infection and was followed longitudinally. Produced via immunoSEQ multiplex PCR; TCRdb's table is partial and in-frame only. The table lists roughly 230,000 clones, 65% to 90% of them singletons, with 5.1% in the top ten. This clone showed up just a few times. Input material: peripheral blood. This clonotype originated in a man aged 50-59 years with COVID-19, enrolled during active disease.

CDR3 sequence reads: CASSLRAAGGNENTEAFF. The CDR3 bases are TGTGCCAGCAGCTTAAGGGCCGCGGGAGGGAACGAGAACACTGAAGCTTTCTTT. This rearrangement joins TRBV7-3 to TRBJ1-1, with unresolved D. V was shortened by 1 base and J by 1 base, with 19 bases between the two germline ends. This CDR3 is 18 amino acids long. Germline CDR1 reads SGHTA; CDR2 reads FQGTGA.